This T cell receptor (beta chain) derives from a study of cytotoxic CD8 clonotypes in ibrutinib-treated CLL. Study as a whole: Once treatment had gone on for a median of around 13 months, range 6 to 36, response samples were drawn.

Method: immunoSEQ multiplex PCR; TCRdb's copy keeps in-frame clones and lacks some. Of about 160,000 clones in the sample, 81% were seen once. Looked up from germline, CDR1 is SGHVS and CDR2 is FQNEAQ. V gave up 5 bases and J gave up 7 bases; unmatched junction bases: 18. The CDR3 loop spans 19 amino acids. Overall study results and limits: T-cell clonality at baseline went above that of age-matched healthy donors and rose and fell with circulating CD8+ T-cell counts.

This clone occurred once. Its antigen remains unknown. The specimen was PBMCs, collected after 12 months of ibrutinib treatment. The chain employs TRBV7-8 and TRBJ1-6; 9 bases match TRBD1. The clonotype comes from a human donor with chronic lymphocytic leukemia. CDR3 coding DNA: TGTGCCAGCAGCCCCTACCTTCTCCTAACAGGGGGCGGAAATTCACCCCTCCACTTT. This codes for CASSPYLLLTGGGNSPLHF.